The following is a TCR beta chain sequence with its context. As yet, its antigen is unknown. Via MiXCR, TCRdb re-called the reads, giving one row per CDR3 protein. The sample has tens of thousands of distinct CDR3 sequences; around 30% are singletons. These data belong to a study of T cell repertoires in cytomegalovirus infection. Study details: Signatures in public TCR beta sequences pointed to both CMV infection and matching HLA type.

Looked up from germline, CDR1 is SQVTM and CDR2 is ANQGSEA. The CDR3 is made up of 15 amino acids. J gave up 0 bases and V 5 bases, and 8 bases lay outside the gene matches. Overall study findings and caveats: Ex vivo, HLA-C-restricted CMV-specific TCR beta clonotypes prevailed over the rest of the response. Cumulative public TCR beta family frequency identified CMV carriers with the relevant HLA.

The chain carries TRBV29-1 and TRBJ2-7, with 9 nucleotides matching TRBD1. The sequencing input was PBMCs, sequenced either directly or after in vitro stimulation (not recorded which). The source of this sequence is a human donor in good health (CMV status not recorded). Some clones in this sample may be carry-over from other donors' samples. The CDR3 region has the DNA TGCAGCGTTACAGGGGGCGGAGGGGCCTCCTACGAGCAGTACTTC. Its protein product is CSVTGGGGASYEQYF.